This passage covers 20 T cell receptor beta chains from one sample sequenced in a study of T cells in localized non-small cell lung cancer. Measured with immunoSEQ multiplex PCR; TCRdb has only the in-frame clones, and not every one. The data contain approximately 31,000 clones, 78% of them singletons. Sequences were derived from peripheral blood, sampled before any cancer treatment. The receptors were gathered from a male donor at least 60 years old with stage II squamous cell lung carcinoma.

CDR3 amino acids: CASSLEGGANTGELFF. CDR3 bases: TGTGCCAGCAGCTTAGAAGGGGGCGCGAACACCGGGGAGCTGTTTTTT. The chain combines TRBV11-2 with TRBJ2-2; TRBD1 aligns across 7 bases. The CDR3 runs to 16 residues. Unmatched junction bases numbered 1, after V lost 0 bases and J lost 0 bases. From germline, CDR1 is SGHAT and CDR2 FQNNGV.

This clone was observed a handful of times. The genes are TRBV6-6 and TRBJ2-7; TRBD2 might be the D (6 bases). The CDR3 runs 14 residues. Trimming stripped 5 bases from V and 0 bases from J, with 11 bases between. Germline-derived CDR1 and CDR2 are MNHNY and SVGAGI (reference sequence). CDR3 region: CASSAREYSYEQYF. CDR3 nucleotide sequence: TGTGCCAGCAGTGCCCGGGAGTACTCCTACGAGCAGTACTTC.

The V call is TRBV5-1, the J call TRBJ2-1; D gene unclear. The germline gives CDR1 SGHRS, CDR2 YFSETQ. This CDR3 spans 13 amino acids. Trimming shortened V by 2 bases and J by 8 bases, and 11 bases separated the two germline ends. The CDR3 DNA reads TGCGCCAGCAGCTTCAGGCCGTTCGATGAGCAGTTCTTC. The encoded protein is CASSFRPFDEQFF.

The rearrangement joins TRBV7-8 to TRBJ1-2, with a tentative D call TRBD1 (6 bases). Germline V gene data show CDR1 as SGHVS and CDR2 as FQNEAQ. Between the trimmed V and J ends, which lost 5 bases and 4 bases, there was a span of 14 bases. The CDR3 runs 14 residues. The CDR3, as DNA: TGTGCCAGCAGCCCCAAGGGGGAGGCCTATGGCTACACCTTC. This encodes CASSPKGEAYGYTF.

V is TRBV7-2 and J is TRBJ2-7, with D maybe TRBD1 (5 bases). The CDR3 consists of 15 residues. V lost 5 bases and J lost 0, with 14 bases in between. Germline-derived CDR1 and CDR2 are SGHTA and FQGNSA. As DNA, the CDR3 is TGTGCCAGCAGCGTTAAAGCAGGGTACTCCTACGAGCAGTACTTC. Encoded protein: CASSVKAGYSYEQYF.

The chain recombines TRBV4-1 with TRBJ1-3, with D unclear. The CDR3 extends over 15 amino acids. V dropped 0 bases and J dropped 2 bases, with 8 bases sitting between them. Germline V gene lookup returns CDR1 MGHRA and CDR2 YSYEKL. The CDR3 loop is CASSQDDIAGNTIYF. The CDR3 nucleotides read TGCGCCAGCAGCCAAGATGACATAGCTGGAAACACCATATATTTT.

Only one count was recorded for this clone. The V and J genes are TRBV21-1 and TRBJ1-4. TRBV21-1 is a pseudogene locus. CDR3 size: 15 residues. For the CDR3, the DNA is TGTGCCAGCACCCTGGTTGGTTGCTCGAATGAAAAACTGTTTTTT. It encodes CASTLVGCSNEKLFF.

This chain joins TRBV15 and TRBJ1-2; possibly TRBD1 for D (5 bases). Trimming removed 0 bases from V and 5 bases from J, with 10 bases in between. The CDR3 has 14 amino acids. Germline CDR1 reads LNHNV; CDR2 reads YYDKDF (reference sequence). This CDR3 reads CATSRDTGDYGYTF. The CDR3 coding sequence is TGTGCCACCAGCAGAGATACAGGAGATTATGGCTACACCTTC.

The J gene is TRBJ2-7, the V gene TRBV5-1; D unresolved. Germline CDR1 reads SGHRS; CDR2 reads YFSETQ. The CDR3 totals 14 residues. The germline V and J ends were trimmed by 2 bases and 3 bases, with 12 bases remaining between them. CDR3 DNA: TGCGCCAGCAGCTTCGGTACAAGCCTCTACGAGCAGTACTTC. Translated: CASSFGTSLYEQYF.

The chain employs TRBV2 and TRBJ1-5; 8 nucleotides match TRBD1. This CDR3 is 14 amino acids long. Per germline, CDR1 SNHLY and CDR2 FYNNEI. V shed 2 bases, J shed 5 bases, and the junction held 2 bases outside the gene matches. The CDR3 sequence: CASSELTGDQPQHF. In DNA form, the CDR3 reads TGTGCCAGCAGTGAATTGACAGGGGATCAGCCCCAGCATTTT.

This clone was detected a few times. The chain joins TRBV6-4 to TRBJ2-7, with D maybe TRBD1 (6 bases). V was clipped by 2 bases and J by 5 bases, with 10 bases between them. CDR1 and CDR2 (germline): MRHNA, SNTAGT. The CDR3 length is 13 residues. The CDR3 is CASSDGTTNEQYF. For the CDR3, the DNA is TGTGCCAGCAGTGACGGGACAACCAACGAGCAGTACTTC.

V usage is TRBV15 and J usage is TRBJ1-1, with 7 bases matching TRBD1. Germline assignment: CDR1 LNHNV and CDR2 YYDKDF (reference sequence). The CDR3 runs to 15 residues. The V and J ends lost 0 bases and 2 bases, in that order; junction bases with no gene match: 3. The CDR3: CATSREGGYNTEAFF. The CDR3 DNA reads as TGTGCCACCAGCAGAGAAGGGGGCTACAACACTGAAGCTTTCTTT.

The gene calls are TRBV19 and TRBJ2-7; possibly TRBD1 or TRBD2 for D (5 bases each). Trimming stripped 4 bases from V and 0 bases from J, with 13 bases between. CDR1 is LNHDA, CDR2 SQIVND, per germline (reference sequence). This CDR3 has 15 residues. The CDR3 DNA sequence: TGTGCCAGTAGTAGGGACGCCCAGAGCTCCTACGAGCAGTACTTC. This codes for CASSRDAQSSYEQYF.

J is TRBJ1-1 and V is TRBV18; a weak D match, TRBD1 (5 bases). Germline V CDR1 and CDR2: KGHSH, LQKENI. With 3 bases removed from V and 0 bases from J, the gap between germline ends came to 14 bases. The CDR3 contains 16 residues. In DNA, the CDR3 is TGTGCCAGCTCACCCCCAGGGTGGAGGGTGAACACTGAAGCTTTCTTT. Translated, it gives CASSPPGWRVNTEAFF.

The chain couples TRBV5-1 to TRBJ2-3; D possibly corresponds to TRBD2 (5 bases). The CDR3 totals 13 residues. Per germline, CDR1 SGHRS and CDR2 YFSETQ. Trimming stripped 4 bases from V and 5 bases from J, with 11 bases between. The CDR3 bases are TGCGCCAGCAGCGTTACTAGACAAGATACGCAGTATTTT. Encoded protein: CASSVTRQDTQYF.

V gene TRBV30 combines with J gene TRBJ2-7; D is ambiguous. V dropped 2 bases and J dropped 3 bases, with 8 bases sitting between them. The CDR3 spans 12 residues. CDR1 GTSNPN and CDR2 SVGIG come from the germline V gene (reference sequence). This CDR3 reads CAWSSSRYEQYF. The CDR3, as DNA: TGTGCCTGGAGTTCCTCTCGCTACGAGCAGTACTTC.

About this clone itself: One end of the junction fails to match germline, which may point to a read error. The rearrangement links TRBV7-2 to TRBJ2-1, with TRBD2 identical over 10 bases. In germline, CDR1 is SGHTA, CDR2 FQGNSA. CDR3 length equals 17 residues. CDR3 in DNA: TGTGGCAGCAGCTTAGGGGGACTAGCGAACTATTACAATGAGCAGTTCTTC. Its translation: CGSSLGGLANYYNEQFF.

This clone was detected only once. This CDR3 reads CASSLADSLDYGYTF. Written as DNA, the CDR3 is TGTGCCAGCAGCTTAGCGGACAGCCTGGACTATGGCTACACCTTC. The chain joins TRBV7-6 to TRBJ1-2, with D tentatively TRBD1 (6 bases). Germline V lookup: CDR1 SGHVS, CDR2 FNYEAQ. This CDR3 has 15 amino acids. V was shortened by 0 bases and J by 3 bases, with 11 bases between the two germline ends.

This chain links TRBV5-4 with TRBJ1-2, with 8 bases aligning to TRBD1. CDR3 length: 16 residues. The V and J ends lost 4 bases and 0 bases, in that order; junction bases with no gene match: 8. Germline lookup yields CDR1 SGHNT and CDR2 YYREEE (reference sequence). The CDR3 DNA reads TGTGCCAGCAGCACCTGGGACAGGATCACTAACTATGGCTACACCTTC. Amino acid sequence: CASSTWDRITNYGYTF.

The CDR3 protein is CASSSGLAGFDEQFF. Here the CDR3 DNA reads TGTGCCAGCAGTTCCGGACTAGCGGGATTCGATGAGCAGTTCTTC. The J gene is TRBJ2-1, the V gene TRBV27, with TRBD2 matching 12 bases. V lost 4 bases and J lost 8; bases outside the gene matches: 6. CDR1 is MNHEY, CDR2 SMNVEV, per germline (reference sequence). CDR3 length: 15 residues.